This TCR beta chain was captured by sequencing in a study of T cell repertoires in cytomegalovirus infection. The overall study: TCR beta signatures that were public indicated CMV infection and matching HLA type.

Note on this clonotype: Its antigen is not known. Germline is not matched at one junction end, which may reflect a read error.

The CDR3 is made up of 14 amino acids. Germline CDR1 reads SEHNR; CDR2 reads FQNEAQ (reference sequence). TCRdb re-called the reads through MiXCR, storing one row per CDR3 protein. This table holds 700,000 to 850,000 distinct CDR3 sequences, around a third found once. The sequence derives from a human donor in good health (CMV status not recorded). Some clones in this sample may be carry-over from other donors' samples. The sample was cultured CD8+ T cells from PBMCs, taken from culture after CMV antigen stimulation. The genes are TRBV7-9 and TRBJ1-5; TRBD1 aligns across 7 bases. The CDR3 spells CVSSLGQSNQPQHF. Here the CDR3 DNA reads TGTGTCAGCAGCTTGGGACAGAGCAATCAGCCCCAGCATTTT.